Presented here are 5 T cell receptor beta chains from one specimen sequenced in a study of cytomegalovirus exposure and HLA in healthy donors. The PCR made use of 60 Vbeta and 13 Jbeta primers. Clones were read by immunoSEQ multiplex PCR, and TCRdb kept only the in-frame ones, dropping some. The data show about 200,000 clones, with 82% seen just once and less than 3% held by the top ten. Sequences were obtained from PBMCs. The source of these receptors is a woman aged 40 to 55 in good health and CMV-seronegative.

V usage is TRBV7-2 and J usage is TRBJ2-7; 9 positions agree with TRBD2. The junction had 12 bases not matched to a gene; V was cut back by 7 bases and J by 5 bases. This CDR3 comprises 15 residues. Germline CDR1 and CDR2: SGHTA and FQGNSA. This chain's CDR3 is CASTPSGTSTHEQYF. Here the CDR3 DNA reads TGTGCCAGCACCCCGTCCGGGACTAGCACGCACGAGCAGTACTTC.

The chain joins TRBV6-5 to TRBJ2-1; 9 bases line up with TRBD2. Trimming took 0 bases from V and 9 from J; bases not matched to a gene: 6. The germline gives CDR1 MNHEY, CDR2 SVGAGI. The CDR3 contains 15 residues. The CDR3 spells CASSYSPREGFEQFF. The CDR3 DNA reads TGTGCCAGCAGTTACTCCCCGCGGGAGGGCTTTGAGCAGTTCTTC.

This clone has just one count. V gene TRBV30 combines with J gene TRBJ2-7; D unresolved. This CDR3 is built from 13 residues. Germline V gene sequence: CDR1 GTSNPN, CDR2 SVGIG (reference sequence). The V end lost 5 bases, the J end lost 4 bases, and 15 bases lay between the germline ends. The CDR3 region has the DNA TGTGCCTGGGAAAAGAGGTTGGAATACGAGCAGTACTTC. It encodes CAWEKRLEYEQYF.

The J gene is TRBJ2-3, the V gene TRBV5-1, with D maybe TRBD2 (6 bases). CDR1 and CDR2 from the germline V gene are SGHRS and YFSETQ. The length of the CDR3 is 15 residues. V lost 1 base to trimming and J lost 0 bases, with 9 bases between them. The DNA of the CDR3 is TGCGCCAGCAGCTTGCCGCGGGGTAGCACAGATACGCAGTATTTT. This sequence encodes CASSLPRGSTDTQYF.

V gene TRBV2 combines with J gene TRBJ2-2, with 7 bases matching TRBD2. V dropped 4 bases and J dropped 5; count of bases not matched to a gene: 7. CDR1 and CDR2 (germline): SNHLY, FYNNEI. The CDR3 loop spans 15 amino acids. CDR3 bases: TGTGCCAGCAGTGGGGCGGGAGCCCAAACCGGGGAGCTGTTTTTT. Its translation is CASSGAGAQTGELFF.